This is a list of T cell receptor beta chains from one sample in a study of shared clonotypes between healthy human individuals. TCRdb's copy holds only in-frame clones and misses some; the assay was immunoSEQ multiplex PCR. The table lists some 1.5 million clones, approximately 98% of them singletons. The sample comprised naive CD4+ T cells sorted from blood. Receptors were obtained from a man under 40 in good health. Both conserved end residues are part of each CDR3. The D gene is left open where the match is weak. For some rows the clone size is stated as once, few or many, or as a class when expanded; others skip it.

TRBJ2-3,TRBD2,-,TRBV5-6,CASSLGLAGSAYGTDTQYF,TGTGCCAGCAGCTTGGGGCTAGCGGGATCCGCTTATGGCACAGATACGCAGTATTTT
TRBJ2-7,-,-,TRBV5-8,CASSRRGDIADYEQYF,TGTGCCAGCAGCCGACGGGGGGACATCGCTGACTACGAGCAGTACTTC
TRBJ2-7,-,-,TRBV5-1,CASSLQMEYEQYF,TGCGCCAGCAGCTTACAGATGGAATACGAGCAGTACTTC
TRBJ1-5,TRBD1,-,TRBV10-3,CAIRTGFNQPQHF,TGTGCCATCAGGACAGGGTTTAATCAGCCCCAGCATTTT
TRBJ2-7,TRBD1,-,TRBV6-5,CASSYSIPGQGYEQYF,TGTGCCAGCAGTTACTCCATACCGGGACAGGGTTACGAGCAGTACTTC
TRBJ1-5,-,-,TRBV9,CASSVEDSNQPQHF,TGTGCCAGCAGCGTAGAGGACAGTAATCAGCCCCAGCATTTT
TRBJ2-7,TRBD1,-,TRBV18,CASSFPDRGRSEQYF,TGTGCCAGCTCATTCCCGGACAGGGGGCGTAGCGAGCAGTACTTC
TRBJ2-5,-,-,TRBV6-5,CASSYGLQETQYF,TGTGCCAGCAGTTACGGCCTACAAGAGACCCAGTACTTC
TRBJ1-3,-,once,TRBV7-9,CASSPWGSEAGNTIYF,TGTGCCAGCAGCCCCTGGGGCAGCGAGGCTGGAAACACCATATATTTT
TRBJ2-5,TRBD2,-,TRBV6-6,CASTNRGDQETQYF,TGTGCCAGCACCAATCGGGGGGACCAAGAGACCCAGTACTTC
TRBJ2-7,-,-,TRBV11-2,CASSLAGGRNSYEQYF,TGTGCCAGCAGCTTAGCTGGGGGTCGGAACTCCTACGAGCAGTACTTC
TRBJ2-1,-,-,TRBV18,CATTAGHEQFF,TGTGCCACCACCGCGGGTCATGAGCAGTTCTTC
TRBJ2-5,-,-,TRBV9,CASSVVGDRGTQYF,TGTGCCAGCAGCGTAGTAGGGGATCGGGGGACCCAGTACTTC
TRBJ2-5,-,-,TRBV11-2,CASSLLGETQYF,TGTGCCAGCAGCCTCCTTGGGGAGACCCAGTACTTC
TRBJ2-5,-,-,TRBV18,CASSPVASWNRETQYF,TGTGCCAGCTCACCCGTGGCTAGCTGGAACCGGGAGACCCAGTACTTC
TRBJ2-3,-,-,TRBV5-4,CASKRADTQYF,TGTGCCAGCAAAAGGGCAGATACGCAGTATTTT
TRBJ1-1,-,-,TRBV6-5,CASSYSWSNTEAFF,TGTGCCAGCAGTTACTCGTGGTCGAACACTGAAGCTTTCTTT
TRBJ1-2,-,-,TRBV2,CASSRYGTANYGYTF,TGTGCCAGCAGTCGTTACGGAACAGCTAACTATGGCTACACCTTC
TRBJ2-3,-,once,TRBV19,CASSIGAPSTDTQYF,TGTGCCAGTAGTATAGGGGCTCCTAGCACAGATACGCAGTATTTT
TRBJ2-7,TRBD2,-,TRBV28,CASKGASGSYEQYF,TGTGCCAGCAAGGGGGCTAGCGGGAGTTACGAGCAGTACTTC
TRBJ2-2,TRBD2,-,TRBV7-9,CASISHLGTSGRVGELFF,TGTGCCAGCATCTCGCATCTAGGGACTAGCGGGAGAGTCGGGGAGCTGTTTTTT
TRBJ2-1,TRBD2,-,TRBV18,CASSRTVIQGLAVDNEQFF,TGTGCCAGCTCACGGACAGTAATACAGGGACTAGCGGTCGACAATGAGCAGTTCTTC
TRBJ2-3,TRBD2,-,TRBV2,CARGGRTSGSEDTQYF,TGTGCCAGAGGAGGGAGGACTAGCGGGAGTGAAGATACGCAGTATTTT
TRBJ2-3,-,once,TRBV7-6,CASSFLQGRTDTQYF,TGTGCCAGCAGCTTCTTACAGGGACGCACAGATACGCAGTATTTT
TRBJ2-2,TRBD2,-,TRBV19,CASSLASGTNTGELFF,TGTGCCAGTAGTCTCGCTAGCGGGACAAACACCGGGGAGCTGTTTTTT
TRBJ1-1,-,-,TRBV4-1,CASSQGLRWPEAFF,TGCGCCAGCAGCCAAGGTTTGAGGTGGCCTGAAGCTTTCTTT
TRBJ1-1,-,-,TRBV6-5,CASSYSKQGSAFF,TGTGCCAGCAGTTACTCGAAACAGGGATCGGCTTTCTTT
TRBJ1-2,-,once,TRBV15,CATSRDLIRDIYGYTF,TGTGCCACCAGCAGAGATCTAATACGGGACATCTATGGCTACACCTTC
TRBJ2-2,-,-,TRBV18,CASSPPPSGELFF,TGTGCCAGCTCACCCCCTCCGAGCGGGGAGCTGTTTTTT
TRBJ1-2,TRBD1,-,TRBV19,CASNQDRGYGYTF,TGTGCCAGTAATCAGGACAGGGGATATGGCTACACCTTC
TRBJ2-7,-,-,TRBV5-1,CASRPIPGQSYEQYF,TGCGCCAGCAGGCCAATCCCGGGACAATCCTACGAGCAGTACTTC
TRBJ2-3,TRBD1,-,TRBV29-1,CSVSQGADTQYF,TGCAGCGTCTCTCAGGGGGCAGATACGCAGTATTTT
TRBJ2-3,-,-,TRBV7-9,CASSFRDIGTDTQYF,TGTGCCAGCAGCTTCCGGGACATTGGGACAGATACGCAGTATTTT
TRBJ2-1,-,-,TRBV19,CASSIEGGQYNEQFF,TGTGCCAGTAGTATAGAGGGTGGACAGTACAATGAGCAGTTCTTC
TRBJ1-3,-,-,TRBV5-1,CASSLGSSGNTIYF,TGCGCCAGCAGCTTGGGAAGCTCTGGAAACACCATATATTTT
TRBJ2-1,TRBD2,-,TRBV5-6,CASSLRRLAGSGSYNEQFF,TGTGCCAGCAGCTTGAGGCGGCTAGCGGGAAGTGGATCCTACAATGAGCAGTTCTTC
TRBJ2-1,TRBD1,-,TRBV9,CASSATGNSNEQFF,TGTGCCAGCAGCGCGACAGGGAACTCCAATGAGCAGTTCTTC
TRBJ2-1,TRBD1,-,TRBV10-1,CASSEGTVSNEQFF,TGCGCCAGCAGTGAGGGGACAGTCAGCAATGAGCAGTTCTTC
TRBJ1-5,-,-,TRBV2,CASQRDLSNQPQHF,TGTGCCAGCCAGAGGGACTTAAGCAATCAGCCCCAGCATTTT
TRBJ1-2,-,-,TRBV6-5,CASSQRRSPPVIYTF,TGTGCCAGCAGCCAAAGGAGGAGTCCTCCGGTTATCTACACCTTC
TRBJ1-4,-,-,TRBV6-1,CASSELETDATNEKLFF,TGTGCCAGCAGTGAATTGGAGACTGACGCAACTAATGAAAAACTGTTTTTT
TRBJ1-2,-,-,TRBV7-9,CASSFLEGFNYGYTF,TGTGCCAGCAGCTTCTTAGAGGGGTTTAACTATGGCTACACCTTC
TRBJ2-7,TRBD2,once,TRBV5-1,CASSPGLAGGPPSYEQYF,TGCGCCAGCAGCCCCGGACTAGCGGGAGGGCCCCCCTCCTACGAGCAGTACTTC
TRBJ2-3,-,-,TRBV10-1,CASSDDRTDTQYF,TGCGCCAGCAGTGACGACAGAACAGATACGCAGTATTTT
TRBJ1-1,-,-,TRBV5-8,CASSLAPHPRGAFF,TGTGCCAGCAGCTTGGCGCCCCACCCTCGGGGAGCTTTCTTT
TRBJ2-1,-,-,TRBV27,CASSVSGSYNEQFF,TGTGCCAGCAGTGTCAGCGGGTCCTACAATGAGCAGTTCTTC
TRBJ1-1,-,-,TRBV18,CASSPGEDTEAFF,TGTGCCAGCTCACCAGGGGAAGATACTGAAGCTTTCTTT
TRBJ2-3,-,-,TRBV2,CASSGGYTDTQYF,TGTGCCAGCAGTGGGGGGTACACAGATACGCAGTATTTT
TRBJ2-1,-,-,TRBV7-2,CASSLMVTAYNEQFF,TGTGCCAGCAGCTTAATGGTCACAGCCTACAATGAGCAGTTCTTC
TRBJ2-7,TRBD1,-,TRBV27,CASSARAGQGFPYEQYF,TGTGCCAGCAGTGCCCGCGCCGGACAGGGGTTTCCCTACGAGCAGTACTTC
TRBJ2-7,TRBD2,-,TRBV6-5,CASSYSSGADYEQYF,TGTGCCAGCAGTTACTCGAGCGGGGCTGATTACGAGCAGTACTTC
TRBJ2-7,-,-,TRBV18,CASSPESVGRSGVKQYF,TGTGCCAGCTCCCCCGAAAGCGTAGGTCGGTCGGGGGTGAAGCAGTACTTC
TRBJ1-1,TRBD1,-,TRBV11-2,CASSTYRTGLRMNTEAFF,TGTGCCAGCAGCACCTACCGGACAGGTTTACGTATGAACACTGAAGCTTTCTTT